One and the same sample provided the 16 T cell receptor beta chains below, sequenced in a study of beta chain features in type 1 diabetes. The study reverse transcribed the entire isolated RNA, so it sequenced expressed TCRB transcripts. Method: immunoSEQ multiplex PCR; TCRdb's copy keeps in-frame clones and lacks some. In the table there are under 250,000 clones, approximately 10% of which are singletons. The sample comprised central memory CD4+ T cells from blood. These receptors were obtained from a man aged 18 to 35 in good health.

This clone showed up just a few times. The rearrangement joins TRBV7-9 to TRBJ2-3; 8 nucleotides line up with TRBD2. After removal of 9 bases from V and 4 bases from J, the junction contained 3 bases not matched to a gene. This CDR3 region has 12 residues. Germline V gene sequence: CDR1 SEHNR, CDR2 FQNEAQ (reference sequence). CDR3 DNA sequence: TGTGCCAGTAGCGGGATACCAGATACGCAGTATTTT. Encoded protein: CASSGIPDTQYF.

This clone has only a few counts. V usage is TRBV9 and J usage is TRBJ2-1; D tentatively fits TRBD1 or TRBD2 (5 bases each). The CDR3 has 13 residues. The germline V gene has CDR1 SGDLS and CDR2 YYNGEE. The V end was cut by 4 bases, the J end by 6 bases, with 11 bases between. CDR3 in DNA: TGTGCCAGCAGCCGGGCAGGGAGCAATGAGCAGTTCTTC. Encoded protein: CASSRAGSNEQFF.

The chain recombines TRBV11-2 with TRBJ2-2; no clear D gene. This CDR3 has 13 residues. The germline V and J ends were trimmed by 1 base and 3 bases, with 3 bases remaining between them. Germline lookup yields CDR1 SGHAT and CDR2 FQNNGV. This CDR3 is CASSLVYTGELFF. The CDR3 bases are TGTGCCAGCAGCTTAGTATACACCGGGGAGCTGTTTTTT.

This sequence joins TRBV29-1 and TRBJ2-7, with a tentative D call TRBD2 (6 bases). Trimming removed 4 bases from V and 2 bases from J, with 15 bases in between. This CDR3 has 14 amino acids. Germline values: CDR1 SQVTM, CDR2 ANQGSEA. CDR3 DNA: TGCAGCGTTGTACTAGCCTGGGGAGCCTACGAGCAGTACTTC. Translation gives CSVVLAWGAYEQYF.

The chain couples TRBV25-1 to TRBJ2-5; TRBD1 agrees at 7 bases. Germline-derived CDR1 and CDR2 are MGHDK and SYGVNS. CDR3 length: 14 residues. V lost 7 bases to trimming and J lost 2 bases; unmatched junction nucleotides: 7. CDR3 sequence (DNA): TGTGCCAGCATACCCCGGGACAGACAAGAGACCCAGTACTTC. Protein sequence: CASIPRDRQETQYF.

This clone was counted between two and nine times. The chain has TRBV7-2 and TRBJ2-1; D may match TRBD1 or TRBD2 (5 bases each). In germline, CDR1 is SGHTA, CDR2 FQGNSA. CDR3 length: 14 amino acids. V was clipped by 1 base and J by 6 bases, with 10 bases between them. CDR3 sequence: CASSLEVGANEQFF. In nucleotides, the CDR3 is TGTGCCAGCAGCTTAGAGGTCGGGGCCAATGAGCAGTTCTTC.

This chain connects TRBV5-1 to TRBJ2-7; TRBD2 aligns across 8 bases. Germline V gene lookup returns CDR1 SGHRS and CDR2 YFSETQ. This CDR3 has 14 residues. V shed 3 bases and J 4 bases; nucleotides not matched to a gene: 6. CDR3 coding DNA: TGCGCCAGCAGCTCGGCGGGAGGCCCGTACGAGCAGTACTTC. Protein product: CASSSAGGPYEQYF.

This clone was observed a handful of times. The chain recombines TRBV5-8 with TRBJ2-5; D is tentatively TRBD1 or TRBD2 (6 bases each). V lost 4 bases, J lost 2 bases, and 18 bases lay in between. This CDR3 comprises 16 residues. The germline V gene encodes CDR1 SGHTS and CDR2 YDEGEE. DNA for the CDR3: TGTGCCAGCAGCCCGTCTACGGGGGCCCCTCAAGAGACCCAGTACTTC. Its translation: CASSPSTGAPQETQYF.

CDR3 in amino acids: CASSLVAANTGELFF. DNA for the CDR3: TGCGCCAGCAGCTTGGTAGCAGCGAACACCGGGGAGCTGTTTTTT. The chain recombines TRBV5-1 with TRBJ2-2, with unresolved D. Germline V gene lookup returns CDR1 SGHRS and CDR2 YFSETQ. The length of the CDR3 is 15 residues. V was cut by 0 bases and J by 0 bases, with 6 bases left in between.

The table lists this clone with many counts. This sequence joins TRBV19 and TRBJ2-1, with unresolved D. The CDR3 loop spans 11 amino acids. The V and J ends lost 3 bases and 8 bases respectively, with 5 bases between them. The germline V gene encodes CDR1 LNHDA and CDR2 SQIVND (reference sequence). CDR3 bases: TGTGCCAGTAGTATCTGGGATGAGCAGTTCTTC. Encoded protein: CASSIWDEQFF.

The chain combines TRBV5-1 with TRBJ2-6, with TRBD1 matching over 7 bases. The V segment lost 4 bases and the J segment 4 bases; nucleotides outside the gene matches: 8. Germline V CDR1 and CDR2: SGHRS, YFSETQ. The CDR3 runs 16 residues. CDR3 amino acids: CASSPLDRLGANVLTF. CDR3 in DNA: TGCGCCAGCAGCCCCCTGGACAGGTTGGGGGCCAACGTCCTGACTTTC.

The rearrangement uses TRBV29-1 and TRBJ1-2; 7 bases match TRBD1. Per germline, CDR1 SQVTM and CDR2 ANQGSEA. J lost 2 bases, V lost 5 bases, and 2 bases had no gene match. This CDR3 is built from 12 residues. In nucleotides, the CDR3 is TGCAGCGTTCAGGGGGTGAACTATGGCTACACCTTC. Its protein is CSVQGVNYGYTF. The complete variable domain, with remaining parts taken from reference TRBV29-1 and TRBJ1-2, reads SAVISQKPSRDICQRGTSLTIQCQVDSQVTMMFWYRQQPGQSLTLIATANQGSEATYESGFVIDKFPISRPNLTFSTLTVSNMSPEDSSIYLCSVQGVNYGYTFGSGTRLTVV.

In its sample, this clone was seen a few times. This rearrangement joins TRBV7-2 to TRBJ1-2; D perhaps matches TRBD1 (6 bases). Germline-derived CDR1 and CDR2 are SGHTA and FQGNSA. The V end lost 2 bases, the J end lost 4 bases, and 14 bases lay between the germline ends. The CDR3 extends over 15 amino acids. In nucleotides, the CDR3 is TGTGCCAGCAGCTTATCGGGGGGCGCTACCTATGGCTACACCTTC. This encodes CASSLSGGATYGYTF.

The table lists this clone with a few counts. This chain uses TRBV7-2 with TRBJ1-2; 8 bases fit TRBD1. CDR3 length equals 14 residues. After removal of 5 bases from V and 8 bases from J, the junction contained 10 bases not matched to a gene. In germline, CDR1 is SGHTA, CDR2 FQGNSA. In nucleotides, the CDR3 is TGTGCCAGCAGCCTCGCGGACAGGGAGAACGGCTACACCTTC. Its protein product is CASSLADRENGYTF.

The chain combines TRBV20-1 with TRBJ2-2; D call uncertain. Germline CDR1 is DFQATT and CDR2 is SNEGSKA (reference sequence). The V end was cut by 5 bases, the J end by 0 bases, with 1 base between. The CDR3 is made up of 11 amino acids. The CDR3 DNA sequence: TGCAGTGCTCCGAACACCGGGGAGCTGTTTTTT. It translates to CSAPNTGELFF.

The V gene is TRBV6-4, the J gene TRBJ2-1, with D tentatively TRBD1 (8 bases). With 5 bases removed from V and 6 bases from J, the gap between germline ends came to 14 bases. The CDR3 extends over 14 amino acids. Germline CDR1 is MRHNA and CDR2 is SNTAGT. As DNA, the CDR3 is TGTGCCAGCAGTACAGGGGGGGACAGCAATGAGCAGTTCTTC. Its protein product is CASSTGGDSNEQFF.